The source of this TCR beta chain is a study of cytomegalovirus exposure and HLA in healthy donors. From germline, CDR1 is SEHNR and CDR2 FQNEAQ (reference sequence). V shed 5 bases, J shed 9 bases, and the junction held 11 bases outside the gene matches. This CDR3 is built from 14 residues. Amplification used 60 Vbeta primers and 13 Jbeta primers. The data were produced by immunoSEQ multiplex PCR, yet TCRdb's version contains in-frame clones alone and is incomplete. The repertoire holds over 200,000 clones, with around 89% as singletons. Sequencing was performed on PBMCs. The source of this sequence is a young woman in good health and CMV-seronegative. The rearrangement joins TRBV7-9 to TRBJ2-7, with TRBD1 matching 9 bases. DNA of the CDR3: TGTGCCAGCAGCGAAAGGGACAGGGCAACAGGGCAGTACTTC. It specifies CASSERDRATGQYF. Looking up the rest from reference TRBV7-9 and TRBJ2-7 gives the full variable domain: DTGVSQNPRHKITKRGQNVTFRCDPISEHNRLYWYRQTLGQGPEFLTYFQNEAQLEKSRLLSDRFSAERPKGSFSTLEIQRTEQGDSAMYLCASSERDRATGQYFGPGTRLTVT.